One sample yielded the 5 T cell receptor beta chains listed below, sequenced in a study of spatial heterogeneity in lung cancer. Sample time point: sample taken at primary tumor resection. A single record per CDR3 protein comes from TCRdb applying MiXCR to the 5' RACE reads. The sample carries approximately 40,000 distinct CDR3 sequences, roughly 7.4% recorded once. The sample was PBMCs, taken at surgery. These receptor sequences come from a male donor with early-stage non-small cell lung cancer.

This clonotype has a handful of counts. The chain carries TRBV7-2 and TRBJ1-2; no firm D call. The CDR3 has 13 residues. Trimming stripped 0 bases from V and 8 bases from J, with 10 bases between. Germline V lookup: CDR1 SGHTA, CDR2 FQGNSA. In nucleotides, the CDR3 is TGTGCCAGCAGCTTAGCTCAGGAGAAGGGCTACACCTTC. It codes for CASSLAQEKGYTF.

V gene TRBV9 combines with J gene TRBJ2-7; 10 bases agree with TRBD1. CDR3 length equals 21 residues. Germline CDR1 and CDR2: SGDLS and YYNGEE. V was clipped by 4 bases and J by 3 bases; unmatched bases: 25. The CDR3 loop is CASSSARAGGSGTGEGYEQYV. In DNA form, the CDR3 reads TGTGCCAGCAGCTCAGCCCGGGCCGGGGGCAGCGGGACAGGGGAAGGCTACGAGCAGTACGTC.

This clonotype was detected ten times or more. V is TRBV29-1 and J is TRBJ2-7; perhaps D is TRBD1 or TRBD2 (6 bases each). The V gene's germline CDR1 is SQVTM and CDR2 ANQGSEA. CDR3 length: 15 amino acids. Deletions cut 0 bases from V and 3 bases from J, with 15 bases between. CDR3 protein: CSVEDRQGTGYEQYF. In DNA form, the CDR3 reads TGCAGCGTTGAAGATAGGCAGGGGACTGGCTACGAGCAGTACTTC.

This clonotype was observed at least ten times. For the CDR3, the DNA is TGCAGCGTTCTGGACAGGGGGCTTGAGACCCAGTACTTC. Translation: CSVLDRGLETQYF. The chain combines TRBV29-1 with TRBJ2-5; TRBD1 agrees at 11 bases. The germline V gene encodes CDR1 SQVTM and CDR2 ANQGSEA. This CDR3 is 13 amino acids long. V dropped 5 bases and J dropped 5; count of bases not matched to a gene: 4.

This clonotype has at least ten counts. This chain links TRBV11-3 with TRBJ2-3; 10 positions match TRBD2. There are 15 residues in the CDR3. V shed 3 bases, J shed 5 bases, and the junction held 5 bases outside the gene matches. The V gene's germline CDR1 is SGHNT and CDR2 YENEEA. CDR3 residues: CASSLGTSDRDTQYF. For the CDR3, the DNA is TGTGCCAGCAGCTTGGGGACTAGCGACAGAGATACGCAGTATTTT. Together with reference TRBV11-3 and TRBJ2-3, the CDR3 gives the full variable domain: EAGVVQSPRYKIIEKKQPVAFWCNPISGHNTLYWYLQNLGQGPELLIRYENEEAVDDSQLPKDRFSAERLKGVDSTLKIQPAELGDSAVYLCASSLGTSDRDTQYFGPGTRLTVL.